This T cell receptor beta chain was identified during a study of regulatory T cells in long-lasting Graves disease. The time point here: newly diagnosed GD, antithyroid drugs for less than 3 months. Preparation of the TCR library used RNA extracted from PBMCs. Germline V CDR1 and CDR2: DFQATT, SNEGSKA (reference sequence). There are 13 residues in the CDR3. V was cut by 5 bases and J by 5 bases, with 12 bases left in between. Construction of the TCR beta libraries employed iRepertoire HTBI primers in conjunction with Arm-PCR of CDR3 regions. Authors' methods: The samples yielded roughly 60 TRBV and approximately 15 TRBJ segments. TCRdb reprocessed the multiplex PCR reads via MiXCR and lists one record per CDR3 protein. The V and J calls here are based on TCRdb, not the publication. In the table there are roughly 420,000 distinct CDR3 sequences, 15% of which are singletons. This clonotype was counted ten times or more.

Sequenced material: peripheral blood mononuclear cells (PBMCs), taken at new diagnosis, from a patient treated with antithyroid drugs. The TCR originated in a female donor with Graves disease. The V and J genes are TRBV20-1 and TRBJ1-4; tentatively, D is TRBD1 (5 bases). CDR3 region: CSALGRENEKLFF. In DNA form, the CDR3 reads TGCAGTGCTCTGGGACGGGAGAATGAAAAACTGTTTTTT.